The rows below give T cell receptor beta chains drawn from one sample of a study of shared clonotypes between healthy human individuals. The assay was immunoSEQ multiplex PCR, and TCRdb's table has in-frame clones only and misses some. The sample lists about 510,000 clones; 90% to 96% were seen once. Material for sequencing was naive CD4+ T cells sorted from blood. These receptors all come from a woman aged 30 to 39 in good health. Each CDR3 is given with its conserved first and last residue. D genes are given only for firm matches. Only part of the rows carry a size: once, few, many, or a class if the clone is expanded.

v_call: TRBV28; clone_size: -; j_call: TRBJ1-4; d_call: TRBD1; cdr3_nt: TGTGCCAGCAGTACGGACAGGGTCTGGCGGGAAAAACTGTTTTTT; cdr3_aa: CASSTDRVWREKLFF
v_call: TRBV6-1; clone_size: -; j_call: TRBJ2-7; d_call: -; cdr3_nt: TGTGCCAGCAGTGAAGATGGACTCGGAGTCGAGCAGTACTTC; cdr3_aa: CASSEDGLGVEQYF
v_call: TRBV29-1; clone_size: -; j_call: TRBJ2-7; d_call: TRBD1; cdr3_nt: TGCAGCGTGGCCAGACAGGGGGACTACGAGCAGTACTTC; cdr3_aa: CSVARQGDYEQYF
v_call: TRBV27; clone_size: -; j_call: TRBJ1-6; d_call: -; cdr3_nt: TGTGCCAGTAAGGGGGTGGATAATTCACCCCTCCACTTT; cdr3_aa: CASKGVDNSPLHF
v_call: TRBV11-2; clone_size: -; j_call: TRBJ2-4; d_call: TRBD1; cdr3_nt: TGTGCCAGCAGCCGGGGGGGGACAGGGGTCCCCCAAAACATTCAGTACTTC; cdr3_aa: CASSRGGTGVPQNIQYF
v_call: TRBV6-5; clone_size: -; j_call: TRBJ2-7; d_call: TRBD2; cdr3_nt: TGTGCCAGCAGTAACCCAGGACTAGGAGGACGCGAGCAGTACTTC; cdr3_aa: CASSNPGLGGREQYF
v_call: TRBV7-3; clone_size: -; j_call: TRBJ2-1; d_call: -; cdr3_nt: TGTGCCAGCAGCCCACGGTGGAGCAATGAGCAGTTCTTC; cdr3_aa: CASSPRWSNEQFF
v_call: TRBV19; clone_size: -; j_call: TRBJ2-1; d_call: TRBD2; cdr3_nt: TGTGCCAGTGGTCCTTCTAGCGGGAGGGGTAATGAGCAGTTCTTC; cdr3_aa: CASGPSSGRGNEQFF
v_call: TRBV29-1; clone_size: once; j_call: TRBJ2-1; d_call: -; cdr3_nt: TGCAGCGGGCAAGGGGGGACTTTTACTGAGCAGTTCTTC; cdr3_aa: CSGQGGTFTEQFF
v_call: TRBV28; clone_size: -; j_call: TRBJ2-7; d_call: -; cdr3_nt: TGTGCCAGCAGTTCAAACATATACGAGCAGTACTTC; cdr3_aa: CASSSNIYEQYF
v_call: TRBV4-1; clone_size: few; j_call: TRBJ2-7; d_call: -; cdr3_nt: TGCGCCAGCAGCCAAACCAGGACGGCCTACGAGCAGTACTTC; cdr3_aa: CASSQTRTAYEQYF
v_call: TRBV19; clone_size: once; j_call: TRBJ2-5; d_call: TRBD2; cdr3_nt: TGTGCCAGTAGTACCACGGTTCAAGCGGGAGATGAGACCCAGTACTTC; cdr3_aa: CASSTTVQAGDETQYF
v_call: TRBV28; clone_size: -; j_call: TRBJ1-5; d_call: -; cdr3_nt: TGTGCCAGCATTGTAAATCCCTTTAGCAATCAGCCCCAGCATTTT; cdr3_aa: CASIVNPFSNQPQHF
v_call: TRBV30; clone_size: once; j_call: TRBJ2-3; d_call: -; cdr3_nt: TGTGCCTGGAGTACATTTGCGGCACGCTATGGGAGCACAGATACGCAGTATTTT; cdr3_aa: CAWSTFAARYGSTDTQYF
v_call: TRBV28; clone_size: once; j_call: TRBJ1-6; d_call: -; cdr3_nt: TGTGCCATTTCGCCGGCAAGCTCCTATAATTCACCCCTCCACTTT; cdr3_aa: CAISPASSYNSPLHF
v_call: TRBV28; clone_size: -; j_call: TRBJ2-7; d_call: -; cdr3_nt: TGTGCCAGCAGCTGGTCCGGCGACGGCACCCAAGCCTACGAGCAGTACTTC; cdr3_aa: CASSWSGDGTQAYEQYF
v_call: TRBV6-4; clone_size: -; j_call: TRBJ2-7; d_call: -; cdr3_nt: TGTGCCAGCAGTGAGGAAGCGGGTAGCTCCTACGAGCAGTACTTC; cdr3_aa: CASSEEAGSSYEQYF
v_call: TRBV7-6; clone_size: -; j_call: TRBJ2-1; d_call: -; cdr3_nt: TGTGCCAGCAGCTCACGGGGGACCGAACAGTTCTTC; cdr3_aa: CASSSRGTEQFF
v_call: TRBV25-1; clone_size: -; j_call: TRBJ1-2; d_call: TRBD1; cdr3_nt: TGTGCCAGCAGTTTGGGGACAGGGGATGGCTGCACCTTC; cdr3_aa: CASSLGTGDGCTF
v_call: TRBV7-9; clone_size: -; j_call: TRBJ1-2; d_call: -; cdr3_nt: TGTGCCAGCAGCCCACTGCTGGGGGGGAATAATGGCTACACCTTC; cdr3_aa: CASSPLLGGNNGYTF
v_call: TRBV5-4; clone_size: -; j_call: TRBJ2-3; d_call: TRBD2; cdr3_nt: TGTGCCAGCAGCTTGGTGGCTAGCGGGAGGGTAGATACGCAGTATTTT; cdr3_aa: CASSLVASGRVDTQYF
v_call: TRBV5-1; clone_size: -; j_call: TRBJ1-1; d_call: -; cdr3_nt: TGCGCCAGCACCCCTAACCCGGGGGCCCGGATGAACACTGAAGCTTTCTTT; cdr3_aa: CASTPNPGARMNTEAFF
v_call: TRBV18; clone_size: -; j_call: TRBJ1-4; d_call: -; cdr3_nt: TGTGCCAGCTCACCCGAAGGTGATGAAAAACTGTTTTTT; cdr3_aa: CASSPEGDEKLFF
v_call: TRBV5-6; clone_size: -; j_call: TRBJ1-1; d_call: -; cdr3_nt: TGTGCCAGCAGCTTCTGGGGGCCTATGAACACTGAAGCTTTCTTT; cdr3_aa: CASSFWGPMNTEAFF
v_call: TRBV7-2; clone_size: -; j_call: TRBJ2-5; d_call: TRBD1; cdr3_nt: TGTGCCAGCAGCTCTCAGGGGGCTGGTGAGACCCAGTACTTC; cdr3_aa: CASSSQGAGETQYF
v_call: TRBV2; clone_size: few; j_call: TRBJ2-7; d_call: -; cdr3_nt: TGTGCCAGCAGAGTGATCTACGAGCAGTACTTC; cdr3_aa: CASRVIYEQYF
v_call: TRBV10-3; clone_size: -; j_call: TRBJ1-1; d_call: TRBD1; cdr3_nt: TGTGCCATCAGTGAGTCGATCGGACAGGGGTCGGGCACTGAAGCTTTCTTT; cdr3_aa: CAISESIGQGSGTEAFF
v_call: TRBV5-8; clone_size: -; j_call: TRBJ1-2; d_call: -; cdr3_nt: TGTGCCAGCAGCCGTGGGACATGGTCTAACTATGGCTACACCTTC; cdr3_aa: CASSRGTWSNYGYTF
v_call: TRBV7-7; clone_size: -; j_call: TRBJ2-1; d_call: -; cdr3_nt: TGTGCCAGCAGCTTGCAGGGCTACAATGAGCAGTTCTTC; cdr3_aa: CASSLQGYNEQFF
v_call: TRBV28; clone_size: -; j_call: TRBJ1-3; d_call: -; cdr3_nt: TGTGCCACCCAGACCTCCAACTCTGGAAACACCATATATTTT; cdr3_aa: CATQTSNSGNTIYF
v_call: TRBV6-1; clone_size: -; j_call: TRBJ2-1; d_call: TRBD2; cdr3_nt: TGTGCCAGCAGTGGGATAGCGGGAGTAGGAAATGAGCAGTTCTTC; cdr3_aa: CASSGIAGVGNEQFF
v_call: TRBV6-1; clone_size: -; j_call: TRBJ2-7; d_call: -; cdr3_nt: TGTGCCAGCATCAGACCGGGACCTCAAGGCGAGCAGTACTTC; cdr3_aa: CASIRPGPQGEQYF
v_call: TRBV6-5; clone_size: -; j_call: TRBJ1-1; d_call: -; cdr3_nt: TGTGCCAGCAGTTACATACAGGGAGGGGGCACTGAAGCTTTCTTT; cdr3_aa: CASSYIQGGGTEAFF
v_call: TRBV19; clone_size: once; j_call: TRBJ2-6; d_call: -; cdr3_nt: TGTGCCAGTAGTATAGTGAGGGCCGGGGCCAACGTCCTGACTTTC; cdr3_aa: CASSIVRAGANVLTF
v_call: TRBV14; clone_size: -; j_call: TRBJ1-2; d_call: -; cdr3_nt: TGTGCCAGCAGTAATTGGGGGTATGGCTACACCTTC; cdr3_aa: CASSNWGYGYTF
v_call: TRBV28; clone_size: -; j_call: TRBJ2-7; d_call: -; cdr3_nt: TGTGCCAGCGGAACGGGACAAGGGGCCGATGAGCAGTACTTC; cdr3_aa: CASGTGQGADEQYF
v_call: TRBV20-1; clone_size: -; j_call: TRBJ1-1; d_call: -; cdr3_nt: TGCAGTGCCGCCACCGACACTGAAGCTTTCTTT; cdr3_aa: CSAATDTEAFF
v_call: TRBV6-1; clone_size: -; j_call: TRBJ2-1; d_call: -; cdr3_nt: TGTGCCAGCAGAAGCGGTAGCTCCTACAATGAGCAGTTCTTC; cdr3_aa: CASRSGSSYNEQFF
v_call: TRBV2; clone_size: -; j_call: TRBJ2-7; d_call: -; cdr3_nt: TGTGCCAGCAGCTTACGACTAGGAATAACCTACGAGCAGTACTTC; cdr3_aa: CASSLRLGITYEQYF
v_call: TRBV28; clone_size: -; j_call: TRBJ2-7; d_call: TRBD2; cdr3_nt: TGTGCCAGCAGTTTAATAGCGGGTAGCTCCTACGAGCAGTACTTC; cdr3_aa: CASSLIAGSSYEQYF
v_call: TRBV7-2; clone_size: once; j_call: TRBJ2-7; d_call: -; cdr3_nt: TGTGCCAGCAGCTTAGCCGGAGGGGATAGCTCCTACGAGCAGTACTTC; cdr3_aa: CASSLAGGDSSYEQYF
v_call: TRBV5-1; clone_size: -; j_call: TRBJ1-5; d_call: -; cdr3_nt: TGCGCCAGCAGCCTCGGCCCGGCCGGCAATCAGCCCCAGCATTTT; cdr3_aa: CASSLGPAGNQPQHF
v_call: TRBV5-1; clone_size: -; j_call: TRBJ2-5; d_call: -; cdr3_nt: TGCGCCAGCAGCTTCGGAAGAGGGGAGACCCAGTACTTC; cdr3_aa: CASSFGRGETQYF
v_call: TRBV30; clone_size: -; j_call: TRBJ2-2; d_call: TRBD1; cdr3_nt: TGTGCCTCCCAAAGACAGGGGACGAACACCGGGGAGCTGTTTTTT; cdr3_aa: CASQRQGTNTGELFF
v_call: TRBV10-3; clone_size: -; j_call: TRBJ2-1; d_call: TRBD1; cdr3_nt: TGTGCCATCAGTGCAAAGAGGCCCGGACAGGGGGCCTACAATGAGCAGTTCTTC; cdr3_aa: CAISAKRPGQGAYNEQFF